This T cell receptor (beta chain) was observed in a study of CD8 T cells in ankylosing spondylitis. General observations from the study: Eight or nine highly homologous variants made up a TCR beta motif that seemed to typify ankylosing spondylitis blood. Disease-associated clones were reportedly significantly overrepresented in matched ankylosing spondylitis synovial fluid.

In TCRdb, the 5' RACE reads were re-called with MiXCR into one record per CDR3 protein. The repertoire consists of about 450,000 distinct CDR3 sequences, with 25% to 30% occurring once and the leading ten covering roughly 0.8%. V shed 4 bases and J shed 4 bases, with 12 bases lying between them. This CDR3 region has 14 residues. Per germline, CDR1 SGHRS and CDR2 YFSETQ. Concerning this clonotype itself: Its antigen is undetermined.

The chain links TRBV5-1 to TRBJ1-5; the D gene is possibly TRBD1 (6 bases). Sequencing was performed on blood, either unsorted or a sorted T cell fraction (not recorded which). This clonotype was obtained from a male donor with ankylosing spondylitis. CDR3 residues: CASSPQGLNQPQHF. The CDR3 DNA reads as TGCGCCAGCAGCCCACAGGGTCTTAATCAGCCCCAGCATTTT.